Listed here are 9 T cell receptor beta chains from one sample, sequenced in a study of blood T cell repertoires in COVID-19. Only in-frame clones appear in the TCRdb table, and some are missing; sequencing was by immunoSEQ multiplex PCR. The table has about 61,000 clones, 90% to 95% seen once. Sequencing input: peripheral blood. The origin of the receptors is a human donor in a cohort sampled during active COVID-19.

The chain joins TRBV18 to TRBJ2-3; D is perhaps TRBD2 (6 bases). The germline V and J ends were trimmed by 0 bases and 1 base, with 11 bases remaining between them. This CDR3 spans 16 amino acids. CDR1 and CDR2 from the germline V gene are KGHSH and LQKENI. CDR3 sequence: CASSPPRRGGTDTQYF. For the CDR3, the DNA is TGTGCCAGCTCACCACCTAGACGCGGGGGCACAGATACGCAGTATTTT.

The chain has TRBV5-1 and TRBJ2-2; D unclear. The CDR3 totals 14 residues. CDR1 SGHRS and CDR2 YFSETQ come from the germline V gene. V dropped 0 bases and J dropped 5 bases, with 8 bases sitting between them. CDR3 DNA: TGCGCCAGCAGCTTGGCCTTAGAAACCGGGGAGCTGTTTTTT. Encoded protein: CASSLALETGELFF.

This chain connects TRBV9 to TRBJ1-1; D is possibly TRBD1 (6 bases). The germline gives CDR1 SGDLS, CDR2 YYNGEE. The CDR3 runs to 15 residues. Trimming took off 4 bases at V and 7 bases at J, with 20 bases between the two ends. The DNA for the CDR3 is TGTGCCAGCAGCTCGAGGGGGGGGCTGCGGGGTGAAGCTTTCTTT. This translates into CASSSRGGLRGEAFF.

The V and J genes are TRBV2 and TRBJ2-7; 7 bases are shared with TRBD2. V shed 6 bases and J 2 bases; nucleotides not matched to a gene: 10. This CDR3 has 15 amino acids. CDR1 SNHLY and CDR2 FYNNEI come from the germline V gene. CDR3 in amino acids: CASSRLAVNPYEQYF. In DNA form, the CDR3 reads TGTGCCAGCAGCCGGCTAGCGGTGAACCCCTACGAGCAGTACTTC.

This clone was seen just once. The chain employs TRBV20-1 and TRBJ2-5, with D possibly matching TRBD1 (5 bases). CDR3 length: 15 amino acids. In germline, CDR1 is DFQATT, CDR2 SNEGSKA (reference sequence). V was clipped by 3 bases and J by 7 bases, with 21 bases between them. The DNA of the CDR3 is TGCAGTGCTAGTCGGAGCCGACAGAGCCTGAGGACCCAGTACTTC. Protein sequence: CSASRSRQSLRTQYF.

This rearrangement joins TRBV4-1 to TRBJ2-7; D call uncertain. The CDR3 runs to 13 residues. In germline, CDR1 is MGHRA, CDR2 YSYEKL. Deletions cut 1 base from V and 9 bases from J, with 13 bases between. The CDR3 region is CASSQVYAGGQYF. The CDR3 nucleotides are TGCGCCAGCAGCCAAGTTTACGCCGGTGGGCAGTACTTC.

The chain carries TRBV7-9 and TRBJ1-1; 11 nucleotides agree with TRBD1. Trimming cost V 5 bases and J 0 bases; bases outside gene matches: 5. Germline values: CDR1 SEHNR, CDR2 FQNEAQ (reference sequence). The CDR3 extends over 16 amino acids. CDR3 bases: TGTGCCAGCAGCGCCGGGACAGGGGGTCTGAACACTGAAGCTTTCTTT. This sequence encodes CASSAGTGGLNTEAFF. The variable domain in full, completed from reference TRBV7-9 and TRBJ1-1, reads DTGVSQNPRHKITKRGQNVTFRCDPISEHNRLYWYRQTLGQGPEFLTYFQNEAQLEKSRLLSDRFSAERPKGSFSTLEIQRTEQGDSAMYLCASSAGTGGLNTEAFFGQGTRLTVV.

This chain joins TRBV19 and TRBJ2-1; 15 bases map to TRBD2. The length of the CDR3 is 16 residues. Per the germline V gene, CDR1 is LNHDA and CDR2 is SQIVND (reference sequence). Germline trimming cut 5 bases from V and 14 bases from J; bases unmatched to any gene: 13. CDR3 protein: CASSPLRTSGRGGEFF. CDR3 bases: TGTGCCAGTAGTCCTCTACGGACTAGCGGGAGGGGGGGGGAGTTCTTC.

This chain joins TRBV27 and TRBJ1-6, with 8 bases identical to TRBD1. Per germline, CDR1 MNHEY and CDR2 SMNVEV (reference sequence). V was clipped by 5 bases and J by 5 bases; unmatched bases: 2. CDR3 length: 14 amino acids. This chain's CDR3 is CASSRDRNNSPLHF. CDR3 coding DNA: TGTGCCAGCAGTAGGGACAGGAATAATTCACCCCTCCACTTT.